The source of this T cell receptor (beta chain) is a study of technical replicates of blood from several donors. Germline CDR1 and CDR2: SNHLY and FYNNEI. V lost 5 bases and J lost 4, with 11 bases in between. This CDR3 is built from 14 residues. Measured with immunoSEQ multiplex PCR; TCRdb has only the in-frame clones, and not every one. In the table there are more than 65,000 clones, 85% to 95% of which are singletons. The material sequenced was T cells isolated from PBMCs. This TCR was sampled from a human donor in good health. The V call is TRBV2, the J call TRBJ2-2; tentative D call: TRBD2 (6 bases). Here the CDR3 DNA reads TGTGCCAGCAGTAAACATAGCGGCACCGGGGAGCTGTTTTTT. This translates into CASSKHSGTGELFF.